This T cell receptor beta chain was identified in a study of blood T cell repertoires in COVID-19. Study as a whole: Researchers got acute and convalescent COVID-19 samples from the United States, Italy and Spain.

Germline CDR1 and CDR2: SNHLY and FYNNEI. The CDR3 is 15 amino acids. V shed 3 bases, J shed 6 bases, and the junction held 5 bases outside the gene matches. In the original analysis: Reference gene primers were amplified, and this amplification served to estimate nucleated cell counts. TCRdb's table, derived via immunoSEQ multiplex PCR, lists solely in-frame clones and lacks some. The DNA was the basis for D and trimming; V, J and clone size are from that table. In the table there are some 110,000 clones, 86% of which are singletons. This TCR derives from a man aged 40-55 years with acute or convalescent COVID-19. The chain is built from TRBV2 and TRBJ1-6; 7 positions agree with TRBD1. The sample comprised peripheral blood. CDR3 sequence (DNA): TGTGCCAGCAGTGATCTACAGGGGATTAATTCACCCCTCCACTTT. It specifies CASSDLQGINSPLHF.